The rows below give T cell receptor beta chains drawn from one sample of a study of blood T cell repertoires in COVID-19. Repertoires were generated with immunoSEQ multiplex PCR, while TCRdb's copy carries only in-frame clones and drops some. Of more than 300,000 clones listed, 89% are singletons. Sequenced: peripheral blood. These receptors were obtained from a man aged 18 to 30 who had recovered from COVID-19. CDR3s include the opening cysteine and the closing phenylalanine or tryptophan. A D gene is named only where the DNA matches it firmly. Size tells how often a clone was seen (once, few, many) or the class of an expanded clone, and some rows leave it out.

J	V	size	D	length	DNA	CDR3
TRBJ1-1	TRBV18	few	NA	13	TGTGCCAGCTCACTCCAGGGTGGCGCTGAAGCTTTCTTT	CASSLQGGAEAFF
TRBJ1-4	TRBV4-2	NA	NA	17	TGTGCCAGCAGCCAAGATTCGATAGGGGAGGGGAATGAAAAACTGTTTTTT	CASSQDSIGEGNEKLFF
TRBJ2-1	TRBV18	NA	TRBD1	14	TGTGCCAGCTCGCCCCGGGACAGTGACAATGAGCAGTTCTTC	CASSPRDSDNEQFF
TRBJ1-1	TRBV6-5	NA	NA	15	TGTGCCAGCAGTTACGGTATTGGGGGCGACACTGAAGCTTTCTTT	CASSYGIGGDTEAFF
TRBJ2-3	TRBV19	NA	TRBD2	14	TGTGCCAGTAGTATATCTAGCGGGAGAGATACGCAGTATTTT	CASSISSGRDTQYF
TRBJ1-2	TRBV27	NA	NA	14	TGTGCCAGCAGTCAGGGTATCGCTAACTATGGCTACACCTTC	CASSQGIANYGYTF
TRBJ1-5	TRBV12-3/TRBV12-4	NA	NA	12	TGTGCCAGCAGTTTCGGGGGGCAGCCCCAGCATTTT	CASSFGGQPQHF
TRBJ1-1	TRBV5-4	NA	NA	13	TGTGCCAGCAGCTTGACAGTGAACACTGAAGCTTTCTTT	CASSLTVNTEAFF
TRBJ1-5	TRBV6-2/TRBV6-3	NA	NA	14	TGTGCCAGCAGTCCCAGCGTCCTTAATCAGCCCCAGCATTTT	CASSPSVLNQPQHF
TRBJ2-7	TRBV3-1/TRBV3-2	NA	NA	12	TGTGCCAGCAGCCCCTCTCACAACGAGCAGTACTTC	CASSPSHNEQYF
TRBJ2-1	TRBV6-2/TRBV6-3	NA	NA	14	TGTGCCAGCAGTTACCCCCGTATTGACAATGAGCAGTTCTTC	CASSYPRIDNEQFF
TRBJ2-1	TRBV6-5	once	NA	15	TGTGCCAGCAGCCGCGAAGGGGATCCCTACAATGAGCAGTTCTTC	CASSREGDPYNEQFF
TRBJ2-7	TRBV10-3	NA	TRBD1	13	TGTGCCATCAACCTGGGACAGCGCTACGAGCAGTACTTC	CAINLGQRYEQYF
TRBJ2-3	TRBV7-2	NA	TRBD2	19	TGTGCCAGCAGCCTCACACAGGCCCCAAGCGGGGGGGACACAGATACGCAGTATTTT	CASSLTQAPSGGDTDTQYF
TRBJ1-2	TRBV29-1	NA	TRBD1	15	TGCAGCTCACGGGCAGGACAGGGGACGAACTATGGCTACACCTTC	CSSRAGQGTNYGYTF
TRBJ1-6	TRBV25-1	NA	NA	17	TGTGCCAGCAGTCCCCAGGGGCCCAGCTCCTATAATTCACCCCTCCACTTT	CASSPQGPSSYNSPLHF
TRBJ2-5	TRBV5-6	NA	NA	14	TGTGCCAGCAGCTTGGGGGCAGGGAAAGAGACCCAGTACTTC	CASSLGAGKETQYF
TRBJ1-4	TRBV2	NA	TRBD1	14	TGTGCCAGCAGTGAGCAGGGGGCGCATGAAAAACTGTTTTTT	CASSEQGAHEKLFF
TRBJ2-7	TRBV7-9	NA	NA	13	TGTGCCAGCAGCTCTACTGCTACCTACGAGCAGTACTTC	CASSSTATYEQYF
TRBJ2-7	TRBV6-5	NA	NA	15	TGTGCCAGCAGCTTACTCGACTCGGGGGCCTACGAGCAGTACTTC	CASSLLDSGAYEQYF
TRBJ2-7	TRBV19	NA	NA	14	TGTGCCAGTAGTCAAGGGGACATCTCCTACGAGCAGTACTTC	CASSQGDISYEQYF
TRBJ2-3	TRBV2	NA	TRBD2	14	TGTGCCAGCAGTGGACTAGCGGGTGGAGATACGCAGTATTTT	CASSGLAGGDTQYF
TRBJ1-1	TRBV5-6	NA	NA	14	TGTGCCAGCAGCTTGTGGGGAGTAGATACTGAAGCTTTCTTT	CASSLWGVDTEAFF
TRBJ2-1	TRBV6-6	NA	TRBD2	15	TGTGCCAGCATATTAACTAGCGGGGGCTACAATGAGCAGTTCTTC	CASILTSGGYNEQFF
TRBJ1-1	TRBV4-1	NA	NA	15	TGCGCCAGCAGCCAAGTGGACACCGTGAACACTGAAGCTTTCTTT	CASSQVDTVNTEAFF
TRBJ1-1	TRBV4-1	NA	NA	16	TGCGCCAGCAGCCAAGATATTCACAGACAGAACACTGAAGCTTTCTTT	CASSQDIHRQNTEAFF
TRBJ1-6	TRBV5-4	NA	NA	13	TGTGCCAGCAGCGGCAACTATAATTCACCCCTCCACTTT	CASSGNYNSPLHF
TRBJ2-7	TRBV5-6	NA	NA	13	TGTGCCAGCAGCCGGAGTCTTAACTACGAGCAGTACTTC	CASSRSLNYEQYF
TRBJ2-1	TRBV5-6	NA	TRBD2	17	TGTGCCAGCAGCTTCCGCAAACTAGCGGGAGGGGGAAATGAGCAGTTCTTC	CASSFRKLAGGGNEQFF
TRBJ1-6	TRBV9	once	NA	15	TGTGCCAGCAGCGAGGACAGAAATTATAATTCACCCCTCCACTTT	CASSEDRNYNSPLHF
TRBJ2-2	TRBV10-3	few	TRBD2	15	TGTGCCATCAACCTAGCGGGAGGGCCTGGCGGGGAGCTGTTTTTT	CAINLAGGPGGELFF
TRBJ2-2	TRBV7-9	NA	NA	16	TGTGCCAGCAGCTCCGTCCGGGGGGCGGACACCGGGGAGCTGTTTTTT	CASSSVRGADTGELFF
TRBJ2-7	TRBV19	NA	NA	15	TGTGCCAGTAGTCTCTCAGGGGTGGGACCCTACGAGCAGTACTTC	CASSLSGVGPYEQYF
TRBJ2-7	TRBV25-1	NA	NA	16	TGTGCCAGCAGTGAAGTGGGGGCAGGGGCCGATTCCGAGCAGTACTTC	CASSEVGAGADSEQYF
TRBJ2-3	TRBV7-9	NA	TRBD2	15	TGTGCCAGCAGCTGGGAGCGGGGGGCGACAGATACGCAGTATTTT	CASSWERGATDTQYF
TRBJ2-5	TRBV19	NA	TRBD1	14	TGTGCCAGTAGTACCTGGGACAGGCAAGAGACCCAGTACTTC	CASSTWDRQETQYF
TRBJ1-6	TRBV27	NA	NA	14	TGTGCCAGCAGTTCCGGGTTCTCTAATTCACCCCTCCACTTT	CASSSGFSNSPLHF
TRBJ2-5	TRBV5-1	NA	TRBD1	15	TGCGCCAGCAGCTTATACAGGGGCCTTCAAGAGACCCAGTACTTC	CASSLYRGLQETQYF
TRBJ2-3	TRBV7-8	NA	NA	16	TGTGCCAGCAGCTTAGCTGCGGATGCCATGGGAGATACGCAGTATTTT	CASSLAADAMGDTQYF
TRBJ1-4	TRBV7-7	once	TRBD1	14	TGTGCCAGCAGCTCCCGTTGGGACAGCGAAAAACTGTTTTTT	CASSSRWDSEKLFF
TRBJ1-2	TRBV29-1	NA	TRBD1	16	TGCAGCGTTGGATCCGCCCTGACAGGGGAAATCTATGGCTACACCTTC	CSVGSALTGEIYGYTF
TRBJ1-5	TRBV25-1	once	NA	13	TGTGCCAGCAGTGACGGCGGGGTCGGACCCCAGCATTTT	CASSDGGVGPQHF
TRBJ2-1	TRBV4-3	NA	TRBD1	16	TGCGCCAGCAGCCAAGAAGCCCGGACAGGGGGCTTTGAGCAGTTCTTC	CASSQEARTGGFEQFF
TRBJ2-7	TRBV11-2	once	TRBD2	19	TGTGCCAGCAGCTTAGATAGTCAAGCGGGAGGACTCCCTTCCTACGAGCAGTACTTC	CASSLDSQAGGLPSYEQYF
TRBJ1-1	TRBV9	NA	TRBD1	17	TGTGCCAGCAGCGGCCGCGGGACAGCTAACTTGAACACTGAAGCTTTCTTT	CASSGRGTANLNTEAFF
TRBJ1-4	TRBV6-5	NA	TRBD1	14	TGTGCCAGCAGCACGCAGGGGGCTGCCGAAAAACTGTTTTTT	CASSTQGAAEKLFF
TRBJ1-2	TRBV27	few	TRBD1	15	TGTGCCAGCACGCGCTTGGGGCAGGGGGACCATGGCTACACCTTC	CASTRLGQGDHGYTF
TRBJ2-7	TRBV5-1	NA	TRBD2	16	TGCGCCAGCAGCTTGTATGGGACTAGCGGGGGGGACGAGCAGTACTTC	CASSLYGTSGGDEQYF
TRBJ2-7	TRBV10-3	once	TRBD2	15	TGTGCCATCAGTGAAGGACTAGCGGGAGATTCCGAGCAGTACTTC	CAISEGLAGDSEQYF